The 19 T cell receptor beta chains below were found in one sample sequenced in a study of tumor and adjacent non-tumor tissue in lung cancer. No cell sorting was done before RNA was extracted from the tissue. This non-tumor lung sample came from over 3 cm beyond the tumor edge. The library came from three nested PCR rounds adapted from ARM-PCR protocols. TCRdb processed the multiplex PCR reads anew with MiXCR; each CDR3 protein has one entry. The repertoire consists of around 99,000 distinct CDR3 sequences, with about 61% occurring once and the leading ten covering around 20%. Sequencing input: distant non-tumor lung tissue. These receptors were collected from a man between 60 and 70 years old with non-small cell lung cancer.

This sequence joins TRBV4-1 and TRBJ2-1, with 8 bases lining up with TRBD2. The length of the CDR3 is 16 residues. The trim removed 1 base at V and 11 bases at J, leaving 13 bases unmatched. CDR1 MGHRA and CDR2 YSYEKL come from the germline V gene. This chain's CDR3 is CASSQVTSVGTNKQFF. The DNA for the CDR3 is TGCGCCAGCAGCCAAGTGACTAGCGTGGGAACGAATAAGCAGTTCTTC.

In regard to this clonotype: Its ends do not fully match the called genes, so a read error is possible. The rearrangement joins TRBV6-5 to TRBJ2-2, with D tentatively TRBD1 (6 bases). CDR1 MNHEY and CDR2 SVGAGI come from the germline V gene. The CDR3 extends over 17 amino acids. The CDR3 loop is CATSYSYEGVNTGELFF. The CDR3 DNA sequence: TGTGCCACCAGTTACTCGTATGAGGGGGTCAACACCGGGGAGCTGTTTTTT.

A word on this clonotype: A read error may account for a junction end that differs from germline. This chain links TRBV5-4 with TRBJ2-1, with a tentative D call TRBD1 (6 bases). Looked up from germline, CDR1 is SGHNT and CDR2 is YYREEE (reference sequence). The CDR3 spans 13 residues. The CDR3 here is CASNGDTYNEQLF. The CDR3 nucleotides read TGTGCCAGCAACGGGGACACCTACAATGAGCAGCTCTTC.

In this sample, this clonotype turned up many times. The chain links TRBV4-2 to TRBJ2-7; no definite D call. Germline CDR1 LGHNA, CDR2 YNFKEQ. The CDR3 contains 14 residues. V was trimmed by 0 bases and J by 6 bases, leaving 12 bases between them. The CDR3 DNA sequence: TGTGCCAGCAGCCAAGATCGCTTAGCTGGCGAGCAGTACTTC. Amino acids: CASSQDRLAGEQYF.

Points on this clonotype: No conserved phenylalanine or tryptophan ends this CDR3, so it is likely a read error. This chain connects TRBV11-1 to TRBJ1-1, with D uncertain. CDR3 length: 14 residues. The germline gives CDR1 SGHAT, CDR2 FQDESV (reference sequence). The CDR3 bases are TGTGACAGCAGCTTATCGACGGGCGAGACTGAAGCTTTCCTT. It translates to CDSSLSTGETEAFL.

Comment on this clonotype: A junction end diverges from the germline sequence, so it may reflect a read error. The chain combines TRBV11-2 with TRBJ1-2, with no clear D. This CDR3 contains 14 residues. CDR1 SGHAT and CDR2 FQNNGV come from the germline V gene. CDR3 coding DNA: TGTGCCAGCAGTGCAAGTGCGGGTGTCGGTGGCTGCACCTTC. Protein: CASSASAGVGGCTF. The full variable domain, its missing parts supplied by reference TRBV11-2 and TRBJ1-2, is EAGVAQSPRYKIIEKRQSVAFWCNPISGHATLYWYQQILGQGPKLLIQFQNNGVVDDSQLPKDRFSAERLKGVDSTLKIQPAKLEDSAVYLCASSASAGVGGCTFGSGTRLTVV.

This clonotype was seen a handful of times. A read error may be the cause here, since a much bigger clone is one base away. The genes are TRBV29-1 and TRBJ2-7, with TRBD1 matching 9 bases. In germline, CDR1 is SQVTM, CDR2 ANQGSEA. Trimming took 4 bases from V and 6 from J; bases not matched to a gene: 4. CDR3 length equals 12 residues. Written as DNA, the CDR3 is TGCAGCGTTGGTGACAGGGGGAGCGAGCAGTACTTC. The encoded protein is CSVGDRGSEQYF.

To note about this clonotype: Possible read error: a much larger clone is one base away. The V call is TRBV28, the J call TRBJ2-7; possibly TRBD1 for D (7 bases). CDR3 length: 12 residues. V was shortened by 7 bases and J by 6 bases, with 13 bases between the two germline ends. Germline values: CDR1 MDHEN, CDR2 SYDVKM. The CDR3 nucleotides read TGTGCCAGCACTCGACAGGGACTCGAGCAGTACTTC. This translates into CASTRQGLEQYF.

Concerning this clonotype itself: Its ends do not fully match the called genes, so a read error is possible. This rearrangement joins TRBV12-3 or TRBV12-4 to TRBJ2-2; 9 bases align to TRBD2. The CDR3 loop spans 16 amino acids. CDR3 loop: CASSLSSGSLSGELFF. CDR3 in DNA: TGTGCTAGCAGTCTTAGTAGCGGGAGTCTGTCCGGGGAGCTGTTTTTT.

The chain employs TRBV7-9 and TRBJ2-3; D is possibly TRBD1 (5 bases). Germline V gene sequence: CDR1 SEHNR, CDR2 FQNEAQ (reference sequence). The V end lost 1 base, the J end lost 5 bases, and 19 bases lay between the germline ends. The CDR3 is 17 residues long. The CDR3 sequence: CASSLVVQGLQLDTQYF. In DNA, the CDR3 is TGTGCCAGCAGCTTAGTTGTCCAGGGCCTCCAGTTAGATACGCAGTATTTT. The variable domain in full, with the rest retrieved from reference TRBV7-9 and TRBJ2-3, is DTGVSQNPRHKITKRGQNVTFRCDPISEHNRLYWYRQTLGQGPEFLTYFQNEAQLEKSRLLSDRFSAERPKGSFSTLEIQRTEQGDSAMYLCASSLVVQGLQLDTQYFGPGTRLTVL.

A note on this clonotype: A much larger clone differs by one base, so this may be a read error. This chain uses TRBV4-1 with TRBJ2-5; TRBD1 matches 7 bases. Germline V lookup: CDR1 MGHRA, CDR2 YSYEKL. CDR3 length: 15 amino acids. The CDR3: CASSQVGTAQETRYF. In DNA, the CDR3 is TGCGCCAGCAGCCAAGTCGGGACAGCCCAAGAGACCCGGTACTTC.

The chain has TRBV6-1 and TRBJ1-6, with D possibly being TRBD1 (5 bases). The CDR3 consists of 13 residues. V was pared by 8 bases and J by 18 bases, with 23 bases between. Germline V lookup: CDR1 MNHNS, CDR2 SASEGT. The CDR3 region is CASEQEYNSHPHF. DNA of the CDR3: TGTGCCAGCGAACAGGAGTATAATTCACACCCCCACTTT.

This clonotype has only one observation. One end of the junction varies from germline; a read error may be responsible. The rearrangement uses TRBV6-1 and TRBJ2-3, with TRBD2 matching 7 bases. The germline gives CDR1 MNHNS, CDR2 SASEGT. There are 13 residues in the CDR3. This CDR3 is CATGDYFTDMQYF. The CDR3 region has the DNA TGTGCCACCGGGGACTACTTCACAGATATGCAGTATTTT.

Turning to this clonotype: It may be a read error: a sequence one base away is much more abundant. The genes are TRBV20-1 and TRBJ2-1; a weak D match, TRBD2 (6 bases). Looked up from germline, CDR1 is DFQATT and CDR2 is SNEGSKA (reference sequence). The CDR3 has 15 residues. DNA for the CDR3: TGCAGTGTTAGAGATCTACGGGGGTCCTACAATGAGCAGTTCTTC. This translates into CSVRDLRGSYNEQFF.

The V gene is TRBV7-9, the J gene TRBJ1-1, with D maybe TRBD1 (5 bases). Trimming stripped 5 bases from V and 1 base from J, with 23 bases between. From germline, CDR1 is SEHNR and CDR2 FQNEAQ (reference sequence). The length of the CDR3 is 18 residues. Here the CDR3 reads CASSPWKTRGTRNTEAFF. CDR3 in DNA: TGTGCCAGCAGCCCCTGGAAGACTAGGGGAACAAGGAACACTGAAGCTTTCTTT.

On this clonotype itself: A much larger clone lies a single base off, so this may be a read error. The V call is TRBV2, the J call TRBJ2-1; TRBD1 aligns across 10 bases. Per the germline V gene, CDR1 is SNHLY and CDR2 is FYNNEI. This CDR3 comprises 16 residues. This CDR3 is CVSSEEGQGMGNEQFF. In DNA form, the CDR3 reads TGTGTCAGCAGTGAAGAGGGACAGGGGATGGGCAATGAGCAGTTCTTC.

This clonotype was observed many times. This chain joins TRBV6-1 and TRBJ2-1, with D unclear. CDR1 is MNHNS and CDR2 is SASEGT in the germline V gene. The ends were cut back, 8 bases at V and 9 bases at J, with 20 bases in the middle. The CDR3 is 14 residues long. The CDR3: CASHAQDPTTEQFF. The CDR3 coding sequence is TGTGCCAGCCACGCCCAGGACCCTACAACTGAGCAGTTCTTC.

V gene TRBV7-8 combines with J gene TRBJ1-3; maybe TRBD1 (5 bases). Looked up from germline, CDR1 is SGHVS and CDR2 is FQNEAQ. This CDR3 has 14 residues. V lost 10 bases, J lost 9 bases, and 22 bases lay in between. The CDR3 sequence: CANGSGNRPGTIYF. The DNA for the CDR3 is TGTGCCAATGGGAGCGGGAACAGGCCCGGCACCATATATTTT.

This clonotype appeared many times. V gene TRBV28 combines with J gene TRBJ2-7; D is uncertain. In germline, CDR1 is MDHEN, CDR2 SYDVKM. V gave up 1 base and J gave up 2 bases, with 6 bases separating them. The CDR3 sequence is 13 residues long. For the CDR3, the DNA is TGTGCCAGCAGTTTATTGGGAACCTACGAGCAGTACTTC. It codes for CASSLLGTYEQYF.